The 4 T cell receptor beta chains reported below all come from one sample, sequenced in a study. TCRdb's table, derived via immunoSEQ multiplex PCR, lists solely in-frame clones and lacks some. The data contain around 50,000 clones, 90% to 95% of them singletons. Material for sequencing was PBMCs. All receptors come from a man between 40 and 49 years old with rheumatoid arthritis.

CDR3 in DNA: TGTGCCAGCAGCGTAAGTGCAGGGGACTCCTACGAGCAGTACTTC. Translating gives CASSVSAGDSYEQYF. This sequence joins TRBV9 and TRBJ2-7; TRBD1 is a possible D gene (6 bases). The CDR3 spans 15 residues. CDR1 SGDLS and CDR2 YYNGEE come from the germline V gene. V lost 1 base and J 0 bases, leaving 11 bases between the germline ends.

This rearrangement joins TRBV6-6 to TRBJ2-1, with D possibly being TRBD2 (6 bases). The V and J ends lost 2 bases and 4 bases respectively, with 12 bases between them. CDR3 length: 15 amino acids. Germline V gene sequence: CDR1 MNHNY, CDR2 SVGAGI (reference sequence). CDR3 sequence: CASSYGGTPYNEQFF. DNA for the CDR3: TGTGCCAGCAGTTACGGCGGGACCCCGTACAATGAGCAGTTCTTC.

In DNA, the CDR3 is TGTGCTAGTGGTTCCGCCGGGACCCTCTCCTACGAGCAGTACTTC. Protein sequence: CASGSAGTLSYEQYF. The chain has TRBV12-5 and TRBJ2-7; D may correspond to TRBD1 or TRBD2 (5 bases each). V lost 4 bases, J lost 0 bases, and 13 bases lay in between. There are 15 residues in the CDR3. Germline lookup yields CDR1 LGHNT and CDR2 FRNRAP.

The chain joins TRBV5-4 to TRBJ1-1; the D gene is possibly TRBD1 (5 bases). From germline, CDR1 is SGHNT and CDR2 YYREEE (reference sequence). CDR3 size: 15 residues. V dropped 4 bases and J dropped 5 bases, with 18 bases sitting between them. CDR3 DNA: TGTGCCAGCAGCAGCCTGACAGACCTCGGGACTGAAGCTTTCTTT. Protein: CASSSLTDLGTEAFF.